Listed here are 14 T cell receptor beta chains from one sample, sequenced in a study of monozygotic twins with inflammatory bowel disease. Following a re-call of the 5' RACE reads, TCRdb has one entry per CDR3 protein and lacks DNA. This specimen shows hundreds of thousands of distinct CDR3 sequences; the ten leading clones hold approximately 2.4%. Sequencing was done on a sample of blood. These receptors were obtained from a human donor with ulcerative colitis or Crohn's disease, or a healthy co-twin of an affected twin (not recorded which).

The chain uses TRBV7-6 and TRBJ2-5; the D call from TCRdb, TRBD1, cannot be confirmed without DNA. The CDR3 loop spans 15 amino acids. The germline gives CDR1 SGHVS, CDR2 FNYEAQ. The CDR3 loop is CASSLDGRERETQYF.

This chain uses TRBV27 with TRBJ2-4; the TRBD1 assignment by TCRdb is unverifiable without DNA. Germline-derived CDR1 and CDR2 are MNHEY and SMNVEV (reference sequence). This CDR3 comprises 14 residues. CDR3 amino acids: CASRSGQGKDIQYF.

This chain links TRBV18 with TRBJ2-1. The CDR3 is made up of 15 amino acids. Germline loops: CDR1 KGHSH, CDR2 LQKENI. CDR3 sequence: CASSPRGGAGNEQFF.

The chain uses TRBV3-1 and TRBJ2-7; TCRdb lists TRBD1, though no DNA is available to test this call. Germline V lookup: CDR1 LGHDT, CDR2 YNNKEL (reference sequence). The CDR3 has 14 residues. The CDR3 region is CASSPSGTNHEQYF.

The V and J genes are TRBV20-1 and TRBJ2-7; absent DNA, TCRdb's TRBD2 call cannot be checked. The CDR3 extends over 15 amino acids. Per the germline V gene, CDR1 is DFQATT and CDR2 is SNEGSKA (reference sequence). This chain's CDR3 is CSAWVGASGSYEQYF.

The gene calls are TRBV28 and TRBJ2-6; TCRdb reports TRBD2, a call that lacks DNA to check it against. Germline V gene lookup returns CDR1 MDHEN and CDR2 SYDVKM. This CDR3 is 17 amino acids long. The CDR3 protein is CASNPLAGGPGANVLTF. The entire variable domain, with the rest obtained from reference TRBV28 and TRBJ2-6, is as follows: DVKVTQSSRYLVKRTGEKVFLECVQDMDHENMFWYRQDPGLGLRLIYFSYDVKMKEKGDIPEGYSVSREKKERFSLILESASTNQTSMYLCASNPLAGGPGANVLTFGAGSRLTVL.

This chain connects TRBV6-1 to TRBJ1-1; with no DNA, the TCRdb D assignment of TRBD1 cannot be verified. Germline V gives CDR1 MNHNS, CDR2 SASEGT. The CDR3 spans 14 residues. CDR3 in amino acids: CASSRTGADTEAFF.

This sequence joins TRBV27 and TRBJ2-3; checking the TCRdb D call of TRBD1 is not possible without DNA. The CDR3 loop spans 15 amino acids. Germline assignment: CDR1 MNHEY and CDR2 SMNVEV (reference sequence). The CDR3 protein is CASSLLGQDTDTQYF.

CDR3 sequence reads: CASSTGSHNEQFF. This sequence joins TRBV5-1 and TRBJ2-1; TCRdb's D gene call, TRBD1, goes unchecked for lack of DNA. The CDR3 extends over 13 amino acids. The germline V gene encodes CDR1 SGHRS and CDR2 YFSETQ.

V and J are TRBV20-1 and TRBJ1-4; the TCRdb call, TRBD1, lacks DNA for checking. CDR1 is DFQATT and CDR2 is SNEGSKA in the germline V gene (reference sequence). The CDR3 length is 15 residues. The CDR3 protein is CSARDPPRGSEKLFF.

V usage is TRBV5-1 and J usage is TRBJ2-1. This CDR3 has 14 residues. Germline-derived CDR1 and CDR2 are SGHRS and YFSETQ. The CDR3 protein is CASSLWVVYNEQFF.

The chain employs TRBV14 and TRBJ2-5. This CDR3 comprises 12 residues. CDR1 is SGHDN and CDR2 is FVKESK in the germline V gene. The CDR3 spells CASSQVIETQYF.

This chain connects TRBV5-1 to TRBJ2-2. Germline V lookup: CDR1 SGHRS, CDR2 YFSETQ. CDR3 length equals 13 residues. The chain's CDR3 is CASSLAVSGELFF.

This chain uses TRBV11-2 with TRBJ2-3; TCRdb designates TRBD2, a call that cannot be tested without DNA. This CDR3 has 16 amino acids. Germline V gene data show CDR1 as SGHAT and CDR2 as FQNNGV. This CDR3 is CASSHLAGGFSDTQYF.